One and the same sample provided the 13 T cell receptor beta chains below, sequenced in a study of post-analysis software for immune sequencing data. Incorporated into the TCR beta cDNA libraries were unique molecular identifiers, which served to reduce PCR and sequencing biases. TCRdb redid the calling of the PCR reads with MiXCR, one entry per CDR3 protein. The top ten hold about 1.8% of the sample, which has 450,000 to 700,000 distinct CDR3 sequences, 44% seen once. No antigen has been assigned to these receptors. Broader study findings: A handful of TRBV segments were significantly more frequent in patients than in controls. TRBV5-6, TRBV5-1 and TRBV20-1 were among these segments.

Sequencing used blood. Receptor source: a girl aged 5 to 17 with multiple sclerosis.

The chain links TRBV12-3 or TRBV12-4 to TRBJ2-1; D gene ambiguous. This CDR3 region has 15 residues. Trimming left V 3 bases short and J 2 bases short, with 11 bases between. CDR3 sequence: CASSFLGKAYNEQFF. CDR3 DNA sequence: TGTGCCAGCAGTTTTCTGGGGAAAGCCTACAATGAGCAGTTCTTC.

The chain recombines TRBV5-6 with TRBJ1-4, with D uncertain. This CDR3 has 16 amino acids. With 2 bases removed from V and 3 bases from J, the gap between germline ends came to 14 bases. Germline V gene lookup returns CDR1 SGHDT and CDR2 YYEEEE. The CDR3 DNA reads as TGTGCCAGCAGCTTTCGGCGGAGTGCAGCTAATGAAAAACTGTTTTTT. Its translation: CASSFRRSAANEKLFF.

This clonotype was picked up a small number of times. The V gene is TRBV20-1, the J gene TRBJ2-3, with 9 bases matching TRBD2. The CDR3 is 14 amino acids. V shed 3 bases and J 3 bases; nucleotides not matched to a gene: 4. Germline CDR1 DFQATT, CDR2 SNEGSKA (reference sequence). CDR3 nucleotides: TGCAGTGCTAGCGGCGGGGGGGCAACAGATACGCAGTATTTT. It specifies CSASGGGATDTQYF.

V usage is TRBV4-1 and J usage is TRBJ2-1; maybe TRBD2 (6 bases). Germline V gives CDR1 MGHRA, CDR2 YSYEKL. Trimming took 6 bases from V and 0 from J, leaving 15 bases between them. The CDR3 runs to 16 residues. In DNA form, the CDR3 reads TGCGCCAGCAGTGCGGTGGACGGGAGCTCCTACAATGAGCAGTTCTTC. This codes for CASSAVDGSSYNEQFF.

The chain uses TRBV11-2 and TRBJ2-5, with 8 bases aligning to TRBD1. Trimming took 1 base from V and 1 from J; bases not matched to a gene: 8. Germline CDR1 reads SGHAT; CDR2 reads FQNNGV. The length of the CDR3 is 17 residues. DNA for the CDR3: TGTGCCAGCAGCTTAGCGTGGCCAGGGGGCCCCCAAGAGACCCAGTACTTC. This translates into CASSLAWPGGPQETQYF.

The rearrangement links TRBV10-2 to TRBJ2-1; TRBD1 matches 8 bases. From germline, CDR1 is WSHSY and CDR2 SAAADI. Trimming took 4 bases from V and 5 from J; bases not matched to a gene: 10. The CDR3 consists of 16 residues. This CDR3 reads CASSVDRTGGHNEQFF. CDR3 DNA sequence: TGCGCCAGCAGTGTGGATCGAACAGGGGGTCACAATGAGCAGTTCTTC.

In the case of this clonotype: One junction end disagrees with the germline gene, perhaps due to a read error. The chain joins TRBV5-1 to TRBJ2-1, with D perhaps TRBD1 (5 bases). CDR1 and CDR2 (germline): SGHRS, YFSETQ. CDR3 size: 14 residues. For the CDR3, the DNA is TGCGCCAGCAGCTTGGATTCAGGGTACAGTGAGCAGTTCTTC. This codes for CASSLDSGYSEQFF.

The genes are TRBV6-6 and TRBJ2-3; D remains unclear. The germline gives CDR1 MNHNY, CDR2 SVGAGI (reference sequence). Between the trimmed V and J ends, which lost 1 base and 0 bases, there was a span of 8 bases. This CDR3 has 15 residues. The DNA for the CDR3 is TGTGCCAGCAGTTACTACGGTACTAGCACAGATACGCAGTATTTT. This sequence encodes CASSYYGTSTDTQYF.

There are a few counts of this clonotype. V and J are TRBV28 and TRBJ2-7; 9 bases align to TRBD2. J gave up 9 bases and V 6 bases, and 12 bases lay outside the gene matches. The CDR3 runs 14 residues. The germline V gene has CDR1 MDHEN and CDR2 SYDVKM. CDR3 DNA sequence: TGTGCCAGCAGGCTAACCGGGACTAGCACGGGGCAGTACTTC. It is translated as CASRLTGTSTGQYF.

This clonotype was counted between two and nine times. V is TRBV29-1 and J is TRBJ2-3, with TRBD2 identical over 10 bases. The CDR3 contains 18 residues. Germline loops: CDR1 SQVTM, CDR2 ANQGSEA. Trimming at V came to 7 bases and at J to 0 bases, leaving 16 bases not matched to a gene. DNA of the CDR3: TGCAGCGCCACGGGGCTAGCGGGGGAGAAAGAGAGCACAGATACGCAGTATTTT. Translation gives CSATGLAGEKESTDTQYF.

The chain carries TRBV7-6 and TRBJ2-1; unclear D gene. Per germline, CDR1 SGHVS and CDR2 FNYEAQ. The germline V and J ends were trimmed by 3 bases and 9 bases, with 12 bases remaining between them. This CDR3 has 13 amino acids. CDR3 sequence: CASSLALRGEQFF. The DNA for the CDR3 is TGTGCCAGCAGCTTGGCCCTCCGTGGTGAGCAGTTCTTC.

This clonotype showed up just a few times. As DNA, the CDR3 is TGCGCCAGCAGCCAAGATCCGGGGACTGTCTTCACAGATACGCAGTATTTT. It is translated as CASSQDPGTVFTDTQYF. The chain joins TRBV4-1 to TRBJ2-3; D might be TRBD2 (6 bases). CDR3 length: 17 amino acids. Germline V gives CDR1 MGHRA, CDR2 YSYEKL. V was shortened by 0 bases and J by 2 bases, with 15 bases between the two germline ends.

The chain combines TRBV12-5 with TRBJ2-5, with a possible D match to TRBD2 (5 bases). Germline V gives CDR1 LGHNT, CDR2 FRNRAP. Deletions cut 8 bases from V and 4 bases from J, with 14 bases between. This CDR3 is 13 amino acids long. The CDR3, as DNA: TGTGCTAGTCAGATTTCGGGGTCAGAGACCCAGTACTTC. Its translation is CASQISGSETQYF.